Following are 10 T cell receptor beta chains from one sample sequenced in a study of shared clonotypes between healthy human individuals. Method: immunoSEQ multiplex PCR; TCRdb's copy keeps in-frame clones and lacks some. The sample has 1.5 million to 2.5 million clones; over 85% are singletons. Only CD45RO-negative cells positively selected for CCR7 counted as naive CD8 cells, so terminally differentiated effector memory CD45RA+ cells were excluded. The sequenced material came from naive CD8+ T cells sorted from blood. All receptors derive from a man aged 18 to 29 in good health.

A remark on this clone: The identical CDR3 is also encoded by other nucleotide sequences in the sample. The chain combines TRBV27 with TRBJ2-7; TRBD2 aligns across 9 bases. Germline assignment: CDR1 MNHEY and CDR2 SMNVEV (reference sequence). This CDR3 region has 13 residues. Unmatched junction bases numbered 3, after V lost 6 bases and J lost 3 bases. The DNA of the CDR3 is TGTGCCAGCAGGCTAGCGGGGAGCTACGAGCAGTACTTC. It specifies CASRLAGSYEQYF.

This clone was detected only once. The chain joins TRBV19 to TRBJ1-1; D uncertain. Per the germline V gene, CDR1 is LNHDA and CDR2 is SQIVND (reference sequence). V lost 2 bases and J 0 bases, leaving 4 bases between the germline ends. The length of the CDR3 is 13 residues. CDR3 bases: TGTGCCAGTAGTATATTCTTGAACACTGAAGCTTTCTTT. Translated, it gives CASSIFLNTEAFF. Full variable domain (remainder filled in from reference TRBV19 and TRBJ1-1): DGGITQSPKYLFRKEGQNVTLSCEQNLNHDAMYWYRQDPGQGLRLIYYSQIVNDFQKGDIAEGYSVSREKKESFPLTVTSAQKNPTAFYLCASSIFLNTEAFFGQGTRLTVV.

V gene TRBV7-9 combines with J gene TRBJ2-1, with 11 positions matching TRBD2. Germline-derived CDR1 and CDR2 are SEHNR and FQNEAQ (reference sequence). The CDR3 loop spans 15 amino acids. With V trimmed by 4 bases and J by 9 bases, 8 bases remained unmatched. CDR3 loop: CASSWETSGMLEQFF. DNA for the CDR3: TGTGCCAGCAGCTGGGAGACTAGCGGGATGCTTGAGCAGTTCTTC. The full variable domain, rest sourced from reference TRBV7-9 and TRBJ2-1, is DTGVSQNPRHKITKRGQNVTFRCDPISEHNRLYWYRQTLGQGPEFLTYFQNEAQLEKSRLLSDRFSAERPKGSFSTLEIQRTEQGDSAMYLCASSWETSGMLEQFFGPGTRLTVL.

The chain uses TRBV4-2 and TRBJ1-2; a possible D gene is TRBD1 (6 bases). V was trimmed by 7 bases and J by 4 bases, leaving 22 bases between them. The CDR3 consists of 16 residues. CDR1 LGHNA and CDR2 YNFKEQ come from the germline V gene. This chain's CDR3 is CASTPVTGQAPYGYTF. CDR3 coding DNA: TGTGCCAGCACCCCAGTGACAGGACAAGCCCCCTATGGCTACACCTTC.

J is TRBJ2-2 and V is TRBV11-2; 10 nucleotides line up with TRBD2. Germline trimming cut 5 bases from V and 4 bases from J; bases unmatched to any gene: 7. The CDR3 extends over 16 amino acids. CDR1 is SGHAT, CDR2 FQNNGV, per germline. CDR3 sequence reads: CASSATTSGVTGELFF. CDR3 DNA sequence: TGTGCCAGCAGCGCGACTACTAGCGGGGTCACCGGGGAGCTGTTTTTT.

The genes are TRBV9 and TRBJ2-3; 7 bases map to TRBD1. Per the germline V gene, CDR1 is SGDLS and CDR2 is YYNGEE. The CDR3 runs 18 residues. Trimming cost V 3 bases and J 5 bases; bases outside gene matches: 18. The CDR3 sequence is CASSEGNQGVPSGDTQYF. The CDR3 DNA sequence: TGTGCCAGCAGCGAGGGGAACCAGGGGGTTCCCTCCGGAGATACGCAGTATTTT.

The rearrangement uses TRBV4-3 and TRBJ2-2, with 10 bases lining up with TRBD2. This CDR3 region has 16 residues. The germline CDR1 and CDR2 sequences are LGHNA and YSLEER. V trimming: 1 base; J trimming: 7 bases; junction bases outside the gene matches: 6. This chain's CDR3 is CASSQGLAGVSGELFF. DNA of the CDR3: TGCGCCAGCAGCCAAGGTCTAGCGGGAGTAAGCGGGGAGCTGTTTTTT.

Note on this clone: The same CDR3 also results from other DNA sequences found in this sample. CDR3 amino acids: CASSFSGGYEQYF. CDR3 nucleotides: TGTGCCAGCAGCTTCTCTGGGGGATACGAGCAGTACTTC. The chain is built from TRBV5-4 and TRBJ2-7; D tentatively fits TRBD1 or TRBD2 (5 bases each). CDR1 SGHNT and CDR2 YYREEE come from the germline V gene (reference sequence). The CDR3 covers 13 residues. Deletions cut 2 bases from V and 4 bases from J, with 10 bases between.

The chain carries TRBV9 and TRBJ2-5; possible D gene TRBD2, 5 bases. The V gene lost 4 bases and the J gene lost 5 bases, with 18 bases spanning the gap. The length of the CDR3 is 15 residues. Germline-derived CDR1 and CDR2 are SGDLS and YYNGEE. The CDR3: CASSPPPGSLETQYF. CDR3 DNA sequence: TGTGCCAGCAGCCCCCCTCCGGGGTCCTTGGAGACCCAGTACTTC.

This chain uses TRBV27 with TRBJ2-2, with 10 bases identical to TRBD1. Looked up from germline, CDR1 is MNHEY and CDR2 is SMNVEV (reference sequence). The V gene end was trimmed by 7 bases and the J gene end by 7 bases; junction bases not matched to a gene: 12. The CDR3 consists of 16 residues. CDR3: CASTSPGTGVGGELFF. The CDR3 coding sequence is TGTGCCAGCACTTCCCCCGGGACAGGGGTAGGCGGGGAGCTGTTTTTT.